Below, 29 T cell receptor beta chains from the same sample are listed, as sequenced in a study of vaccination and CD4 T cells after COVID-19. Treatment given: roughly nine-day PBMC culture with coronavirus spike peptide pools or control peptides (ViraFEST assay). No cognate antigen is known for these TCRs. Researchers used the Oncomine TCR Beta short-read assay to sequence DNA from cultured CD4+ T cells. From the PCR reads, TCRdb called clonotypes with MiXCR, one entry per CDR3 protein. The top ten clones hold 9.5% to 13% of a sample with under 25,000 distinct CDR3 sequences, roughly 29% of them seen once. Sequences were obtained from cultured CD4+ T cells from blood. Receptor source: a human donor with COVID-19.

The CDR3 region is CASSEVPGTNVLTF. CDR3 sequence (DNA): TGTGCCAGCAGTGAAGTCCCAGGGACCAACGTCCTGACTTTC. This chain joins TRBV6-1 and TRBJ2-6, with TRBD1 as a possible D gene (5 bases). Deletions cut 1 base from V and 8 bases from J, with 9 bases between. This CDR3 contains 14 residues. Germline CDR1 MNHNS, CDR2 SASEGT.

The gene calls are TRBV7-9 and TRBJ1-4; TRBD1 matches at 9 bases. Germline V gene sequence: CDR1 SEHNR, CDR2 FQNEAQ (reference sequence). Trimming removed 4 bases from V and 1 base from J; junction bases left unmatched: 7. The CDR3 has 17 residues. CDR3 protein: CASSSRDRVGTNEKLFF. The CDR3 region has the DNA TGTGCCAGCAGCTCCCGGGACAGGGTAGGAACTAATGAAAAACTGTTTTTT.

This clonotype was seen only a few times. This sequence joins TRBV24-1 and TRBJ2-5; the D is unclear. With 5 bases removed from V and 0 bases from J, the gap between germline ends came to 12 bases. Per the germline V gene, CDR1 is KGHDR and CDR2 is SFDVKD. CDR3 length equals 15 residues. Written as DNA, the CDR3 is TGTGCCACCAGTGCGTCAGCTAAGTACCAAGAGACCCAGTACTTC. Its protein product is CATSASAKYQETQYF.

The rearrangement joins TRBV20-1 to TRBJ2-5; D unclear. Germline-derived CDR1 and CDR2 are DFQATT and SNEGSKA (reference sequence). This CDR3 has 13 residues. The V end was cut by 4 bases, the J end by 6 bases, with 15 bases between. The CDR3 sequence: CSAKLLPTQTQYF. CDR3 DNA sequence: TGCAGTGCTAAATTACTCCCCACACAGACCCAGTACTTC.

The chain's CDR3 is CASSVLSGGKVSTDTQYF. CDR3 nucleotides: TGTGCCAGCAGCGTACTTTCGGGGGGCAAAGTTAGCACAGATACGCAGTATTTT. The gene calls are TRBV9 and TRBJ2-3; D might be TRBD2 (7 bases). There are 18 residues in the CDR3. CDR1 is SGDLS and CDR2 is YYNGEE in the germline V gene. V was shortened by 1 base and J by 0 bases, with 18 bases between the two germline ends.

This clonotype was found a few times. This sequence joins TRBV29-1 and TRBJ1-1, with a tentative D call TRBD1 (5 bases). Germline values: CDR1 SQVTM, CDR2 ANQGSEA. V was shortened by 2 bases and J by 6 bases, with 13 bases between the two germline ends. The CDR3 runs to 13 residues. The CDR3 loop is CSVETGGKSEAFF. Here the CDR3 DNA reads TGCAGCGTTGAAACAGGAGGGAAATCTGAAGCTTTCTTT. The whole variable domain, remainder taken from reference TRBV29-1 and TRBJ1-1, is SAVISQKPSRDICQRGTSLTIQCQVDSQVTMMFWYRQQPGQSLTLIATANQGSEATYESGFVIDKFPISRPNLTFSTLTVSNMSPEDSSIYLCSVETGGKSEAFFGQGTRLTVV.

In this sample, this clonotype turned up a few times. The rearrangement links TRBV29-1 to TRBJ1-2; D not certain. Germline assignment: CDR1 SQVTM and CDR2 ANQGSEA. The CDR3 is 13 amino acids. V was cut by 6 bases and J by 5 bases, with 16 bases left in between. CDR3 sequence: CSVVAGSLYGYTF. In nucleotides, the CDR3 is TGCAGCGTCGTTGCCGGATCCTTATATGGCTACACCTTC.

V gene TRBV21-1 combines with J gene TRBJ2-3; TRBD2 is taken as the D call from the table, unchecked against the DNA. TRBV21-1 is a pseudogene locus. This CDR3 has 16 residues. The CDR3 sequence is CASSADLAGGTDTQYF. The CDR3 DNA reads as TGTGCCAGCAGCGCAGACCTAGCGGGGGGCACAGATACGCAGTATTTT.

V and J are TRBV19 and TRBJ1-5, with a tentative D call TRBD1 (5 bases). CDR3 length: 13 amino acids. Trimming cost V 5 bases and J 3 bases, with 8 bases left between them. CDR1 is LNHDA, CDR2 SQIVND, per germline (reference sequence). CDR3 region: CASSEQDNQPQHF. DNA for the CDR3: TGTGCCAGTAGTGAACAGGACAATCAGCCCCAGCATTTT.

The gene calls are TRBV5-1 and TRBJ1-5; no definite D call. The CDR3 is made up of 14 amino acids. V lost 4 bases and J lost 0, with 8 bases in between. Germline CDR1 SGHRS, CDR2 YFSETQ. The CDR3 nucleotides are TGCGCCAGCAGCCCCGAGGGTAGCAATCAGCCCCAGCATTTT. Residues: CASSPEGSNQPQHF.

The rearrangement links TRBV12-3 or TRBV12-4 to TRBJ1-5; D remains ambiguous. The CDR3 sequence is 15 residues long. V shed 8 bases and J shed 3 bases, with 17 bases lying between them. CDR3 residues: CASGPGSVPNQPQHF. For the CDR3, the DNA is TGTGCCAGCGGGCCCGGGAGCGTACCCAATCAGCCCCAGCATTTT.

This clonotype counts as medium-sized. The chain recombines TRBV6-1 with TRBJ1-5; no firm D call. Germline values: CDR1 MNHNS, CDR2 SASEGT. The germline V and J ends were trimmed by 6 bases and 3 bases, with 15 bases remaining between them. The CDR3 loop spans 15 amino acids. Here the CDR3 reads CASRGRAPDNQPQHF. The CDR3 DNA sequence: TGTGCCAGCAGAGGCCGGGCCCCAGACAATCAGCCCCAGCATTTT.

This clonotype showed up just a few times. V usage is TRBV6-1 and J usage is TRBJ2-3; 11 bases are shared with TRBD2. The trim removed 6 bases at V and 0 bases at J, leaving 5 bases unmatched. The germline CDR1 and CDR2 sequences are MNHNS and SASEGT. The CDR3 is 16 residues long. The CDR3 here is CASRKLAGASTDTQYF. The CDR3 DNA is TGTGCCAGCAGAAAACTAGCGGGGGCCAGCACAGATACGCAGTATTTT.

There are a few counts of this clonotype. CDR3 bases: TGTGCCAGCAGCTTAGATGGGGTCTCTGGAAACACCATATATTTT. Translating gives CASSLDGVSGNTIYF. The chain recombines TRBV7-2 with TRBJ1-3; D is ambiguous. From germline, CDR1 is SGHTA and CDR2 FQGNSA. The V gene lost 1 base and the J gene lost 0 bases, with 7 bases spanning the gap. This CDR3 has 15 amino acids. The complete variable domain, with remaining parts taken from reference TRBV7-2 and TRBJ1-3, reads GAGVSQSPSNKVTEKGKDVELRCDPISGHTALYWYRQSLGQGLEFLIYFQGNSAPDKSGLPSDRFSAERTGGSVSTLTIQRTQQEDSAVYLCASSLDGVSGNTIYFGEGSWLTVV.

The CDR3 coding sequence is TGTGCCAGCAGTTTGGGGGACAGGGACACCTATGGCTACACCTTC. Protein: CASSLGDRDTYGYTF. V gene TRBV12-3 or TRBV12-4 combines with J gene TRBJ1-2, with TRBD1 identical over 9 bases. This CDR3 comprises 15 residues. The V gene end was trimmed by 3 bases and the J gene end by 4 bases; junction bases not matched to a gene: 6.

This clonotype came up once. V and J are TRBV9 and TRBJ1-1, with a weak D call TRBD1 (5 bases). The length of the CDR3 is 16 residues. V was trimmed by 0 bases and J by 0 bases, leaving 12 bases between them. Germline V gene sequence: CDR1 SGDLS, CDR2 YYNGEE. As DNA, the CDR3 is TGTGCCAGCAGCGTAGTCCCAGGGAAGGTGAACACTGAAGCTTTCTTT. It yields the protein CASSVVPGKVNTEAFF.

The genes are TRBV2 and TRBJ2-7; TRBD1 agrees at 7 bases. Trimming removed 6 bases from V and 1 base from J; junction bases left unmatched: 9. The CDR3 length is 15 residues. Germline CDR1 reads SNHLY; CDR2 reads FYNNEI. This chain's CDR3 is CASRATGVGSYEQYF. The CDR3 nucleotides read TGTGCCAGCAGGGCTACAGGGGTCGGGTCCTACGAGCAGTACTTC.

The chain employs TRBV15 and TRBJ2-2, with D perhaps matching TRBD1 or TRBD2 (5 bases each). The germline V gene has CDR1 LNHNV and CDR2 YYDKDF (reference sequence). The CDR3 totals 16 residues. The V end was cut by 5 bases, the J end by 0 bases, with 13 bases between. The CDR3 spells CATSHGARANTGELFF. The CDR3, as DNA: TGTGCCACCAGCCACGGGGCACGGGCGAACACCGGGGAGCTGTTTTTT.

This clonotype was seen only a few times. The V gene is TRBV28, the J gene TRBJ2-2, with 8 bases identical to TRBD2. The germline V gene encodes CDR1 MDHEN and CDR2 SYDVKM. The CDR3 length is 16 residues. The junction had 14 bases not matched to a gene; V was cut back by 6 bases and J by 8 bases. The CDR3 bases are TGTGCCAGCAGCCCTTCGGGTAGCGGGGCAGGAGGGGAGCTGTTTTTT. This translates into CASSPSGSGAGGELFF.

The genes are TRBV12-3 or TRBV12-4 and TRBJ2-7; no definite D call. Trimming removed 3 bases from V and 0 bases from J, with 9 bases in between. This CDR3 spans 14 amino acids. The CDR3 reads CASSLDRSSYEQYF. CDR3 in DNA: TGTGCCAGCAGTTTGGATAGAAGCTCCTACGAGCAGTACTTC.

This chain links TRBV20-1 with TRBJ2-7, with a weak D call TRBD2 (5 bases). Per the germline V gene, CDR1 is DFQATT and CDR2 is SNEGSKA (reference sequence). There are 13 residues in the CDR3. V shed 5 bases and J shed 2 bases, with 13 bases lying between them. The CDR3 sequence: CSAPLGGPYEQYF. The CDR3 coding sequence is TGCAGTGCTCCGCTAGGAGGTCCCTACGAGCAGTACTTC.

This clonotype is labeled as large. The CDR3 protein is CASSRAGYTEAFF. DNA for the CDR3: TGTGCCAGCAGCAGAGCAGGATACACTGAAGCTTTCTTT. The chain combines TRBV7-3 with TRBJ1-1; D remains ambiguous. This CDR3 has 13 amino acids. CDR1 and CDR2 (germline): SGHTA, FQGTGA. Trimming shortened V by 5 bases and J by 3 bases, and 10 bases separated the two germline ends. Supplemented by reference TRBV7-3 and TRBJ1-1, the full variable domain reads GAGVSQTPSNKVTEKGKYVELRCDPISGHTALYWYRQSLGQGPEFLIYFQGTGAADDSGLPNDRFFAVRPEGSVSTLKIQRTERGDSAVYLCASSRAGYTEAFFGQGTRLTVV.

This sequence joins TRBV7-3 and TRBJ2-2; no reliable D call. The CDR3 runs 13 residues. The V gene's germline CDR1 is SGHTA and CDR2 FQGTGA. V was trimmed by 4 bases and J by 4 bases, leaving 7 bases between them. For the CDR3, the DNA is TGTGCCAGCAGCTACTCACCCACCGGGGAGCTGTTTTTT. It specifies CASSYSPTGELFF.

This clonotype occurred a few times. The chain joins TRBV6-1 to TRBJ1-5; 11 bases match TRBD1. V was pared by 4 bases and J by 7 bases, with 9 bases of the junction left unmatched. From germline, CDR1 is MNHNS and CDR2 SASEGT. The CDR3 extends over 16 amino acids. DNA for the CDR3: TGTGCCAGCAGTGGAAAAGGACAGGGGGCTTTACAGCCCCAGCATTTT. Its translation is CASSGKGQGALQPQHF.

This rearrangement joins TRBV5-1 to TRBJ2-7, with TRBD1 identical over 7 bases. J was trimmed by 4 bases and V by 2 bases; bases with no gene match: 6. CDR1 is SGHRS and CDR2 is YFSETQ in the germline V gene. This CDR3 spans 14 amino acids. This CDR3 is CASSFGDSPYEQYF. The CDR3 DNA sequence: TGCGCCAGCAGCTTTGGGGACAGTCCGTACGAGCAGTACTTC.

V gene TRBV28 combines with J gene TRBJ1-2, with TRBD1 matching over 7 bases. The CDR3 covers 14 residues. The germline CDR1 and CDR2 sequences are MDHEN and SYDVKM. V trimming: 5 bases; J trimming: 6 bases; junction bases outside the gene matches: 9. CDR3 sequence (DNA): TGTGCCAGCAGTGTAGGGGACAGCAACCATGGCTACACCTTC. Translation: CASSVGDSNHGYTF.

This clonotype was picked up a small number of times. V is TRBV15 and J is TRBJ2-5, with no clear D. This CDR3 is built from 15 residues. V was pared by 0 bases and J by 5 bases, with 13 bases between. Germline-derived CDR1 and CDR2 are LNHNV and YYDKDF (reference sequence). In DNA, the CDR3 is TGTGCCACCAGCAGAGATCAAGGGTTCGGTGAGACCCAGTACTTC. Translated, it gives CATSRDQGFGETQYF.

This clonotype was seen a handful of times. The chain employs TRBV20-1 and TRBJ2-3; D may match TRBD1 or TRBD2 (5 bases each). Trimming stripped 4 bases from V and 9 bases from J, with 20 bases between. The V gene's germline CDR1 is DFQATT and CDR2 SNEGSKA (reference sequence). The CDR3 is 14 residues long. The CDR3 nucleotides are TGCAGTGCTAAAGAGGGGATCCCCCTCGGGACGCAGTATTTT. Amino acids: CSAKEGIPLGTQYF.

This chain links TRBV9 with TRBJ2-6, with D maybe TRBD1 (5 bases). The CDR3 contains 15 residues. V was clipped by 0 bases and J by 1 base, with 5 bases between them. Germline lookup yields CDR1 SGDLS and CDR2 YYNGEE. The CDR3 coding sequence is TGTGCCAGCAGCGTAGCAGGGTCTGGGGCCAACGTCCTGACTTTC. Residues: CASSVAGSGANVLTF. The full variable domain, with the rest looked up from reference TRBV9 and TRBJ2-6, is DSGVTQTPKHLITATGQRVTLRCSPRSGDLSVYWYQQSLDQGLQFLIQYYNGEERAKGNILERFSAQQFPDLHSELNLSSLELGDSALYFCASSVAGSGANVLTFGAGSRLTVL.